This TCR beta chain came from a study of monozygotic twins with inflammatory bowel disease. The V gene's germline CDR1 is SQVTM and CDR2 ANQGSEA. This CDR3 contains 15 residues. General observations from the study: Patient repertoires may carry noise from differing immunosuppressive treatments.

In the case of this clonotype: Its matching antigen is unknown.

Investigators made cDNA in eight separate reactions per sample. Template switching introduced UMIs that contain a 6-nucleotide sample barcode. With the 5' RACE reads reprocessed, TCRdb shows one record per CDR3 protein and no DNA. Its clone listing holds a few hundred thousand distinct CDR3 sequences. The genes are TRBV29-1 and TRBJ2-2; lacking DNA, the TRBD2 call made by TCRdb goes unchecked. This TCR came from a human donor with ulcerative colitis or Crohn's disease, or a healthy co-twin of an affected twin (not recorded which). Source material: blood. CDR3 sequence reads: CSVRGTSGNTGELFF.